Reported below is one T cell receptor (beta chain). Its cognate antigen is unknown. Sequencing was performed with immunoSEQ multiplex PCR; in TCRdb, only in-frame clones are kept and a portion is missing. The data show approximately 100,000 clones, with over 80% seen just once and about 20% held by the top ten. CDR3 size: 15 residues. V lost 0 bases and J 3 bases, leaving 10 bases between the germline ends. CDR1 is SGDLS and CDR2 is YYNGEE in the germline V gene. These data originate in a study of T cell responses to AZD1222 COVID-19 vaccine. Study conclusions and caveats: Unmutated variant regions are reportedly the target of nearly half of TCRs that are spike-specific.

The clonotype comes from an adult in good health. The sequencing used peripheral blood, collected on day 0 of AZD1222 vaccination. The genes are TRBV9 and TRBJ1-3, with D tentatively TRBD1 (5 bases). The CDR3 DNA follows: TGTGCCAGCAGCGTAGATTGGCAGGGTGGAAACACCATATATTTT. Residues: CASSVDWQGGNTIYF.